This TCR beta chain is from a study of T cells in Graves' hyperthyroidism and ophthalmopathy. Study-level points and caveats: Most thyroid clonotypes that were expanded above 0.001 also turned up in blood.

Patients between 18 and 65 years old had hyperthyroidism, newly diagnosed and lasting under 2 months. Uncontrolled infection, other autoimmune disease, pregnancy and lactation each barred patients from inclusion. Thyroid ultrasound, orbital computed tomography, clinical symptoms, and serum thyroxine and TRAb underpinned diagnoses. The V end lost 3 bases, the J end lost 2 bases, and 12 bases lay between the germline ends. Germline V gene lookup returns CDR1 KGHSH and CDR2 LQKENI. The CDR3 length is 15 residues. Details on this clonotype: Its specificity is not known.

The CDR3 regions of TCR beta were amplified from RNA transcripts. A first-round RT-PCR of the TCR CDR3 used the HTBI primer set. A single record per CDR3 protein comes from TCRdb applying MiXCR to the multiplex PCR reads. The sample carries approximately 400,000 distinct CDR3 sequences, just under 25% recorded once. The sample was blood. This clonotype was obtained from a man aged 45-65 years with Graves' hyperthyroidism. The rearrangement joins TRBV18 to TRBJ2-3; no firm D call. The CDR3 DNA follows: TGTGCCAGCTCACCTCCCGTGGGCTACACAGATACGCAGTATTTT. Translating gives CASSPPVGYTDTQYF.